Reported below is one TCR beta chain. Its matching antigen is unknown. This entry comes from a study of blood T cells in healthy people across ages. Study conclusions and caveats: Unsorted PBMCs ruled out conclusive naive versus antigen-experienced comparison. When set beside aged donors, long-lived donors presented more naive CD4+ cells and higher diversity. Older age coincided with a roughly linear decline in TCR beta diversity per million T cells.

Together with a sample-barcoded 5' primer, a J-beta primer mix was included in a second PCR lasting about 7 to 12 cycles. From the 5' RACE reads, TCRdb called clonotypes with MiXCR, one entry per CDR3 protein. The data show about 1.4 million distinct CDR3 sequences, approximately 59% seen once. Collection of 9.5 to 10 milliliters of peripheral blood was performed for each donor. The CDR3 totals 15 residues. V was pared by 0 bases and J by 9 bases, with 14 bases of the junction left unmatched. Germline CDR1 is DFQATT and CDR2 is SNEGSKA (reference sequence). This clonotype was sampled from a man aged 18 to 29 in good health. Sequencing input: blood. The V gene is TRBV20-1, the J gene TRBJ2-7; TRBD2 aligns across 7 bases. The chain's CDR3 is CSARDPTRRGIMQYF. The CDR3 bases are TGCAGTGCTAGAGATCCGACACGGCGGGGGATTATGCAGTACTTC.